The clone carrying this T cell receptor (beta chain) has a handful of counts. This sample stems from a study of blood T cell repertoires in COVID-19. How the authors handled the data: Reference gene primer amplification yielded estimated nucleated cell counts. Generated by immunoSEQ multiplex PCR, the TCRdb table keeps only in-frame clones and is missing some. D and trimming come from the DNA, and the V and J calls and clone size come from that table. Of fewer than 90,000 clones in the sample, roughly nine tenths were seen once. The germline CDR1 and CDR2 sequences are SEHNR and FQNEAQ (reference sequence). Trimming took 5 bases from V and 0 from J; bases not matched to a gene: 6. The CDR3 contains 16 residues.

Sample: peripheral blood. The chain joins TRBV7-9 to TRBJ2-1, with 8 bases that match TRBD1. The clonotype comes from a man aged 80 or over in a cohort sampled during active COVID-19. CDR3: CASSIRTGSSYNEQFF. The CDR3 nucleotides are TGTGCCAGCAGCATAAGGACAGGGAGCTCCTACAATGAGCAGTTCTTC. The full variable domain, its missing parts supplied by reference TRBV7-9 and TRBJ2-1, is DTGVSQNPRHKITKRGQNVTFRCDPISEHNRLYWYRQTLGQGPEFLTYFQNEAQLEKSRLLSDRFSAERPKGSFSTLEIQRTEQGDSAMYLCASSIRTGSSYNEQFFGPGTRLTVL.